This T cell receptor beta chain comes out of a study of T cell clonality in common variable immunodeficiency. Study outcomes and limitations: CVID subjects had higher TCRbeta clonality than healthy controls, most marked in about a third. Fewer deletions and N-nucleotide insertions were reportedly seen in common variable immunodeficiency TCR beta sequences.

CDR1 is KGHSH and CDR2 is LQKENI in the germline V gene. This CDR3 comprises 19 residues. Clones were read by immunoSEQ multiplex PCR, and TCRdb kept only the in-frame ones, dropping some. The table lists tens of thousands of clones, no singletons, with around 4.1% in the top ten. Most patients and controls had Caucasian heritage. Each donor provided about 5 to 8.5 ml of heparinized whole blood. A note on this clone: Its antigen is not identified. Read data end 3 residues before the CDR3 end; the end is taken from the germline J gene.

Sequenced sample: peripheral blood mononuclear cells. The sequence came from a person aged 18 to 69 in good health. J is TRBJ1-1 and V is TRBV18; maybe TRBD1 (5 bases). The CDR3 DNA, read in part, is TGTGCCAGCTCACCACCAATAGGGACTAGCGGCCCCCTCGGGAACATT. Translated: CASSPPIGTSGPLGNI. The full CDR3 protein reads CASSPPIGTSGPLGNIAFF.